These 25 T cell receptor beta chains came from one sample sequenced in a study of cytomegalovirus exposure and HLA in healthy donors. A multiplex PCR was run with 60 Vbeta primers and 13 Jbeta primers. Profiling relied on immunoSEQ multiplex PCR, and the TCRdb table lists in-frame clones only, not all of them. The sample consists of around 100,000 clones, 84% of them appearing once. The sequencing sample was made of PBMCs. The receptors come from a woman between 18 and 30 years old in good health and CMV-seronegative.

The chain recombines TRBV7-3 with TRBJ2-3; 8 bases are a match to TRBD2. The CDR3 covers 15 residues. The ends lost 2 bases at V and 7 bases at J; junction bases unmatched: 8. Germline CDR1 SGHTA, CDR2 FQGTGA. CDR3 DNA sequence: TGTGCCAGCAGCTTAGGATTCGGGGGGGCCAATACGCAGTATTTT. It encodes CASSLGFGGANTQYF.

The chain couples TRBV6-5 to TRBJ1-1; maybe TRBD1 (5 bases). CDR3 length equals 15 residues. In germline, CDR1 is MNHEY, CDR2 SVGAGI. Trimming pared 1 base from V and 1 base from J, leaving 10 bases between. The chain's CDR3 is CASSYFGGGNTEAFF. The CDR3 bases are TGTGCCAGCAGTTACTTCGGGGGTGGGAACACTGAAGCTTTCTTT.

This chain uses TRBV11-2 with TRBJ2-7; 8 nucleotides align to TRBD2. Germline V gene sequence: CDR1 SGHAT, CDR2 FQNNGV. The CDR3 is made up of 14 amino acids. Losses at the gene ends were 0 bases for V and 2 bases for J; bases not matched to a gene: 0. The CDR3 sequence: CASSLDGGAYEQYF. Here the CDR3 DNA reads TGTGCCAGCAGCTTAGACGGGGGGGCCTACGAGCAGTACTTC. The variable domain in full, completed from reference TRBV11-2 and TRBJ2-7, reads EAGVAQSPRYKIIEKRQSVAFWCNPISGHATLYWYQQILGQGPKLLIQFQNNGVVDDSQLPKDRFSAERLKGVDSTLKIQPAKLEDSAVYLCASSLDGGAYEQYFGPGTRLTVT.

The rearrangement links TRBV6-5 to TRBJ1-1; 8 positions match TRBD1. After removal of 4 bases from V and 4 bases from J, the junction contained 11 bases not matched to a gene. The CDR3 contains 16 residues. Per germline, CDR1 MNHEY and CDR2 SVGAGI. CDR3 protein: CASSSVHRGSGTEAFF. The CDR3 DNA reads TGTGCCAGCAGTTCGGTCCACAGGGGGAGTGGCACTGAAGCTTTCTTT.

The chain is built from TRBV7-2 and TRBJ2-1; D perhaps matches TRBD2 (6 bases). Germline V gene lookup returns CDR1 SGHTA and CDR2 FQGNSA. The ends were cut back, 5 bases at V and 5 bases at J, with 19 bases in the middle. CDR3 length equals 16 residues. DNA of the CDR3: TGTGCCAGCAGCACAAGACTAGGTGGGGGTCACAATGAGCAGTTCTTC. Its protein is CASSTRLGGGHNEQFF.

The genes are TRBV9 and TRBJ2-5; perhaps TRBD2 as D (6 bases). The CDR3 has 14 residues. Germline V gives CDR1 SGDLS, CDR2 YYNGEE. Trimming took 5 bases from V and 4 from J, leaving 15 bases between them. Written as DNA, the CDR3 is TGTGCCAGCAGTACTACAGCCGGGGGAGAGACCCAGTACTTC. This encodes CASSTTAGGETQYF.

The chain uses TRBV4-3 and TRBJ2-3; 9 nucleotides line up with TRBD2. The V gene end was trimmed by 0 bases and the J gene end by 6 bases; junction bases not matched to a gene: 16. The germline gives CDR1 LGHNA, CDR2 YSLEER. The CDR3 has 19 amino acids. CDR3 residues: CASSQESNLFAGGRDTQYF. The CDR3 DNA reads TGCGCCAGCAGCCAAGAATCAAACCTTTTTGCGGGGGGGCGGGATACGCAGTATTTT.

The rearrangement uses TRBV7-2 and TRBJ2-1, with D tentatively TRBD1 (6 bases). Germline CDR1 and CDR2: SGHTA and FQGNSA. This CDR3 spans 17 amino acids. V was pared by 3 bases and J by 6 bases, with 21 bases between. The CDR3 sequence is CASSLGSLQGGGNEQFF. The CDR3 DNA sequence: TGTGCCAGCAGCTTGGGGAGTCTACAGGGTGGGGGCAATGAGCAGTTCTTC.

This clone was counted once. This rearrangement joins TRBV30 to TRBJ2-5; 10 bases line up with TRBD2. CDR3 size: 16 residues. The ends lost 4 bases at V and 5 bases at J; junction bases unmatched: 13. The germline CDR1 and CDR2 sequences are GTSNPN and SVGIG (reference sequence). The CDR3 bases are TGTGCCTGGAACTTTCCAGCGGGAGGGCCGAAGGAGACCCAGTACTTC. This codes for CAWNFPAGGPKETQYF.

V usage is TRBV28 and J usage is TRBJ2-2, with 7 bases fitting TRBD2. The CDR3 length is 17 residues. Germline V gene data show CDR1 as MDHEN and CDR2 as SYDVKM. The trim removed 3 bases at V and 1 base at J, leaving 8 bases unmatched. CDR3 nucleotide sequence: TGTGCCAGCAGTTTCCCTCCCTCGGGAGGGAACACCGGGGAGCTGTTTTTT. It encodes CASSFPPSGGNTGELFF.

The V and J genes are TRBV5-1 and TRBJ1-2; TRBD1 agrees at 7 bases. CDR1 is SGHRS, CDR2 YFSETQ, per germline. The CDR3 covers 15 residues. Trimming at V came to 3 bases and at J to 4 bases, leaving 9 bases not matched to a gene. CDR3 DNA sequence: TGCGCCAGCAGCTACACCGGGACAGACTCCTATGGCTACACCTTC. This codes for CASSYTGTDSYGYTF.

The V gene is TRBV19, the J gene TRBJ2-3, with 8 bases that match TRBD1. Germline V CDR1 and CDR2: LNHDA, SQIVND (reference sequence). The CDR3 extends over 15 amino acids. V lost 3 bases to trimming and J lost 5 bases; unmatched junction nucleotides: 7. CDR3 in amino acids: CASSMGRGLGDTQYF. The CDR3 DNA sequence: TGTGCCAGTAGTATGGGCAGGGGGCTAGGAGATACGCAGTATTTT.

The V gene is TRBV25-1, the J gene TRBJ1-6; D perhaps matches TRBD1 (6 bases). Between the trimmed V and J ends, which lost 4 bases and 10 bases, there was a span of 8 bases. CDR1 MGHDK and CDR2 SYGVNS come from the germline V gene. CDR3 length equals 12 residues. The CDR3, as DNA: TGTGCCAGCAGTGTCGGGACATCACCCCTCCACTTT. It translates to CASSVGTSPLHF.

Turning to this clone: Distinct nucleotide sequences in the sample also encode this CDR3. V usage is TRBV7-9 and J usage is TRBJ1-1; no firm D call. CDR3 length: 16 residues. V shed 1 base and J shed 0 bases, with 12 bases lying between them. Germline V gene data show CDR1 as SEHNR and CDR2 as FQNEAQ (reference sequence). DNA for the CDR3: TGTGCCAGCAGCTTAGGTGCGGGGTTGCTGAACACTGAAGCTTTCTTT. This codes for CASSLGAGLLNTEAFF.

The rearrangement links TRBV2 to TRBJ1-4; possible D gene TRBD1, 5 bases. The length of the CDR3 is 18 residues. Germline V CDR1 and CDR2: SNHLY, FYNNEI. V was pared by 4 bases and J by 2 bases, with 20 bases between. CDR3 amino acids: CASSVASAGIWTNEKLFF. For the CDR3, the DNA is TGTGCCAGCAGTGTGGCTTCGGCAGGGATATGGACTAATGAAAAACTGTTTTTT.

On this clone itself: One junction end does not reproduce the germline sequence, and a read error may be involved. The chain is built from TRBV7-9 and TRBJ1-1; 7 positions match TRBD1. The CDR3 length is 12 residues. Germline V gives CDR1 SEHNR, CDR2 FQNEAQ (reference sequence). The CDR3 protein is CSSSLRDSEAFF. The CDR3 region has the DNA TGTTCCAGCAGCCTCCGGGACAGTGAAGCTTTCTTT.

V usage is TRBV11-3 and J usage is TRBJ2-1; 8 bases line up with TRBD2. This CDR3 is 12 amino acids long. Trimming at V came to 5 bases and at J to 12 bases, leaving 6 bases not matched to a gene. Germline lookup yields CDR1 SGHNT and CDR2 YENEEA. The CDR3 reads CASSTSGGAQFF. The CDR3 DNA follows: TGTGCCAGCAGCACCAGCGGGGGAGCGCAGTTCTTC.

This clone has just one count. The rearrangement links TRBV28 to TRBJ2-7; 11 bases agree with TRBD2. With 9 bases clipped from V and 6 bases from J, the junction kept 10 bases outside the gene matches. Germline V gene lookup returns CDR1 MDHEN and CDR2 SYDVKM. The CDR3 totals 14 residues. The CDR3 region is CASAIAGGPGEQYF. Here the CDR3 DNA reads TGTGCCAGTGCGATAGCGGGGGGGCCGGGCGAGCAGTACTTC. Using reference TRBV28 and TRBJ2-7 for the parts outside the CDR3, the full variable domain is DVKVTQSSRYLVKRTGEKVFLECVQDMDHENMFWYRQDPGLGLRLIYFSYDVKMKEKGDIPEGYSVSREKKERFSLILESASTNQTSMYLCASAIAGGPGEQYFGPGTRLTVT.

CDR3 in amino acids: CASKTSGLMGEQFF. The CDR3 nucleotides are TGTGCCAGTAAAACTAGCGGGCTCATGGGGGAGCAGTTCTTC. This rearrangement joins TRBV19 to TRBJ2-1; 9 bases agree with TRBD2. V gave up 7 bases and J gave up 10 bases; unmatched junction bases: 11. The CDR3 extends over 14 amino acids. The germline CDR1 and CDR2 sequences are LNHDA and SQIVND (reference sequence). Using reference TRBV19 and TRBJ2-1 for the parts outside the CDR3, the full variable domain is DGGITQSPKYLFRKEGQNVTLSCEQNLNHDAMYWYRQDPGQGLRLIYYSQIVNDFQKGDIAEGYSVSREKKESFPLTVTSAQKNPTAFYLCASKTSGLMGEQFFGPGTRLTVL.

The chain combines TRBV19 with TRBJ2-7; TRBD2 matches 10 bases. J gave up 0 bases and V 5 bases, and 7 bases lay outside the gene matches. Germline CDR1 reads LNHDA; CDR2 reads SQIVND (reference sequence). The CDR3 runs 16 residues. The CDR3 coding sequence is TGTGCCAGTAGTTTAAGCGGGGGGGCCCGCTCCTACGAGCAGTACTTC. As protein: CASSLSGGARSYEQYF.

The chain recombines TRBV5-4 with TRBJ2-5; 13 bases map to TRBD2. The CDR3 extends over 17 amino acids. Unmatched junction bases numbered 11, after V lost 4 bases and J lost 5 bases. CDR1 is SGHNT, CDR2 YYREEE, per germline (reference sequence). CDR3 protein: CASSPGTSGEPQETQYF. CDR3 DNA sequence: TGTGCCAGCAGCCCCGGGACTAGCGGGGAGCCCCAGGAGACCCAGTACTTC.

V is TRBV28 and J is TRBJ1-5, with 9 bases fitting TRBD1. With 6 bases clipped from V and 5 bases from J, the junction kept 17 bases outside the gene matches. Germline V gene lookup returns CDR1 MDHEN and CDR2 SYDVKM. The CDR3 runs 18 residues. The CDR3 reads CASRPHRDRAGLYQPQHF. In DNA, the CDR3 is TGTGCCAGCAGACCACACCGGGACAGGGCCGGTCTATATCAGCCCCAGCATTTT.

The chain carries TRBV15 and TRBJ2-3; weak D call: TRBD1 (6 bases). The germline V and J ends were trimmed by 3 bases and 4 bases, with 17 bases remaining between them. The germline V gene has CDR1 LNHNV and CDR2 YYDKDF (reference sequence). The CDR3 contains 16 residues. The CDR3 sequence is CATSRMKTGAADTQYF. CDR3 DNA: TGTGCCACCAGCAGGATGAAGACAGGAGCTGCAGATACGCAGTATTTT.

The chain employs TRBV4-1 and TRBJ2-2; tentative D call: TRBD1 (5 bases). V was clipped by 7 bases and J by 0 bases, with 9 bases between them. The CDR3 spans 14 residues. Germline V gene sequence: CDR1 MGHRA, CDR2 YSYEKL. In nucleotides, the CDR3 is TGCGCCAGCATGGACACGGCGAACACCGGGGAGCTGTTTTTT. Protein: CASMDTANTGELFF.

The gene calls are TRBV4-3 and TRBJ1-2; 7 nucleotides match TRBD1. Looked up from germline, CDR1 is LGHNA and CDR2 is YSLEER. The CDR3 covers 17 residues. The V and J ends lost 0 bases and 6 bases, in that order; junction bases with no gene match: 13. The CDR3 coding sequence is TGCGCCAGCAGCCAAGATAGGACAGGCTACAAAGTAGATGGCTACACCTTC. This gives the protein CASSQDRTGYKVDGYTF.